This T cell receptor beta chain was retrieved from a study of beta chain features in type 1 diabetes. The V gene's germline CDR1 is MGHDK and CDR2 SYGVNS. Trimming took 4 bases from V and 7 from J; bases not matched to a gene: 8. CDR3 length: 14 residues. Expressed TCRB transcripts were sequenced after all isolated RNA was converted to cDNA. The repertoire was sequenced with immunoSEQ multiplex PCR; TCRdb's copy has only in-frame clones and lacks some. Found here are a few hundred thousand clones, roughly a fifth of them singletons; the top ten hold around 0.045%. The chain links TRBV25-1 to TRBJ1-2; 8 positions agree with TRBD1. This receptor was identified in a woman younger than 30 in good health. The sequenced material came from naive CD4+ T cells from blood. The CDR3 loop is CASSGTGFVSGYTF. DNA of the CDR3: TGTGCCAGCAGTGGGACAGGGTTCGTCTCTGGCTACACCTTC.